One T cell receptor (beta chain) is described in this entry. Its antigen is currently unknown. One junction end does not reproduce the germline sequence, and a read error may be involved. Priming with a constant-region primer yielded TCR beta cDNA from 500 ng total RNA. Three nested multiplex PCR rounds, a slightly modified ARM-PCR method, built the TCR beta libraries. A C-beta reverse primer and TRBV1-TRBV30 forward primers served in each of the first two PCR rounds, at 10 cycles apiece. One entry per CDR3 protein results from TCRdb running MiXCR on the multiplex PCR reads. Here the sample spans about 48,000 distinct CDR3 sequences, 70% to 85% being singletons. The entry originates in a study of tumor-infiltrating lymphocytes in primary liver carcinoma. Points from the study as a whole: Among top clones, only about 7-25% appeared in all five tumor regions.

Extraction of RNA together with DNA used roughly 20-33 mg of unsorted bulk tissue. Five distinct regions per tumor were sampled. There were over 80% viable tumor cells in every single sample of tumor. The CDR3 sequence is 12 residues long. In germline, CDR1 is SGHAT, CDR2 FQNNGV. This TCR derives from a man between 40 and 49 years old with primary liver carcinoma and hepatitis B virus infection. This chain uses TRBV11-2 with TRBJ2-1; D perhaps matches TRBD2 (5 bases). Source material: liver tumor tissue from sampling region 3. Subset specified: tumor region T3, left-lateral pole. The CDR3 DNA is TGTGTCAGCAGCCCGGGGTACAATGAGCAGTCCTTC. Protein: CVSSPGYNEQSF.